Listed here are 20 T cell receptor beta chains from one sample, sequenced in a study of OX40 agonist ivuxolimab in advanced cancers. Here immunoSEQ multiplex PCR was the method, and the copy in TCRdb shows in-frame clones only, minus some. In the table there are approximately 86,000 clones, around 84% of which are singletons. This sample comprised CD4+ or CD8+ T cells sorted from blood, obtained in a trial of the OX40 agonist ivuxolimab. Source of these receptors: an adult with an advanced solid tumor such as melanoma, head and neck, liver or kidney cancer.

The rearrangement links TRBV5-1 to TRBJ1-5; TRBD1 aligns across 9 bases. The germline gives CDR1 SGHRS, CDR2 YFSETQ. V shed 4 bases, J shed 0 bases, and the junction held 2 bases outside the gene matches. CDR3 length equals 15 residues. Here the CDR3 DNA reads TGCGCCAGCAGCAGGACAGGGGATAGCAATCAGCCCCAGCATTTT. Its protein is CASSRTGDSNQPQHF.

The V call is TRBV19, the J call TRBJ1-1; D ambiguous. V was trimmed by 4 bases and J by 2 bases, leaving 8 bases between them. Germline-derived CDR1 and CDR2 are LNHDA and SQIVND (reference sequence). CDR3 length equals 13 residues. In DNA, the CDR3 is TGTGCCAGTAGTAGGCAGTTTAACACTGAAGCTTTCTTT. This encodes CASSRQFNTEAFF.

V gene TRBV5-6 combines with J gene TRBJ2-7, with TRBD1 identical over 8 bases. V lost 3 bases to trimming and J lost 2 bases; unmatched junction nucleotides: 7. Germline CDR1 is SGHDT and CDR2 is YYEEEE. This CDR3 comprises 15 residues. The CDR3 region has the DNA TGTGCCAGCAGCTCCTGGACAGGGCGCGCCTACGAGCAGTACTTC. Its protein is CASSSWTGRAYEQYF. The variable domain in full, completed from reference TRBV5-6 and TRBJ2-7, reads DAGVTQSPTHLIKTRGQQVTLRCSPKSGHDTVSWYQQALGQGPQFIFQYYEEEERQRGNFPDRFSGHQFPNYSSELNVNALLLGDSALYLCASSSWTGRAYEQYFGPGTRLTVT.

This chain uses TRBV27 with TRBJ2-7, with TRBD1 as a possible D gene (6 bases). Between the trimmed V and J ends, which lost 2 bases and 5 bases, there was a span of 10 bases. The CDR3 is 13 residues long. In germline, CDR1 is MNHEY, CDR2 SMNVEV (reference sequence). The CDR3 DNA is TGTGCCAGCAGTTTACAGGGGTTCAACGAGCAGTACTTC. Translation: CASSLQGFNEQYF.

This clone was recorded once. The V and J genes are TRBV7-3 and TRBJ2-1; 7 positions match TRBD2. The CDR3 sequence is 16 residues long. J lost 2 bases, V lost 5 bases, and 9 bases had no gene match. Germline CDR1 SGHTA, CDR2 FQGTGA. The CDR3 here is CASSPSELATYNEQFF. The CDR3 bases are TGTGCCAGCAGCCCCTCCGAACTAGCGACCTACAATGAGCAGTTCTTC. Variable domain in full (rest from reference TRBV7-3 and TRBJ2-1): GAGVSQTPSNKVTEKGKYVELRCDPISGHTALYWYRQSLGQGPEFLIYFQGTGAADDSGLPNDRFFAVRPEGSVSTLKIQRTERGDSAVYLCASSPSELATYNEQFFGPGTRLTVL.

The CDR3 sequence is CASSVGRGSLSYNEQFF. Written as DNA, the CDR3 is TGCGCCAGCAGTGTAGGCAGGGGGTCCCTCTCCTACAATGAGCAGTTCTTC. The chain joins TRBV10-1 to TRBJ2-1, with 7 positions matching TRBD1. CDR1 and CDR2 (germline): WNHNN, SYGVQD (reference sequence). V trimming: 4 bases; J trimming: 0 bases; junction bases outside the gene matches: 9. This CDR3 is built from 17 residues.

This chain links TRBV10-3 with TRBJ1-1, with unresolved D. This CDR3 comprises 11 residues. Germline V lookup: CDR1 ENHRY, CDR2 SYGVKD. V dropped 3 bases and J dropped 5 bases, with 4 bases sitting between them. The CDR3 reads CAISDGTEAFF. In nucleotides, the CDR3 is TGTGCCATCAGTGATGGTACTGAAGCTTTCTTT.

This clone has more than one count but fewer than ten. The V call is TRBV13, the J call TRBJ1-4; 8 bases align to TRBD1. CDR1 is PRHDT, CDR2 FYEKMQ, per germline (reference sequence). V dropped 5 bases and J dropped 5; count of bases not matched to a gene: 4. There are 14 residues in the CDR3. CDR3 protein: CASSEGQGNEKLFF. Here the CDR3 DNA reads TGTGCCAGCAGCGAAGGACAGGGAAATGAAAAACTGTTTTTT.

The genes are TRBV4-2 and TRBJ1-5, with 7 bases that match TRBD1. V lost 0 bases and J lost 0; bases outside the gene matches: 8. The CDR3 consists of 18 residues. Germline CDR1 and CDR2: LGHNA and YNFKEQ. CDR3 sequence: CASSQEGGGGGSNQPQHF. The CDR3 nucleotides are TGTGCCAGCAGCCAAGAAGGAGGGGGCGGAGGTAGCAATCAGCCCCAGCATTTT.

The chain recombines TRBV5-3 with TRBJ1-4; D gene unclear. TRBV5-3 is given ORF status, its function remaining uncertain. Trimming removed 3 bases at V and 7 bases at J, with 4 bases between. CDR3 length: 11 residues. DNA for the CDR3: TGTGCCAGAAGCTCGCGTGAAAAACTGTTTTTT. This codes for CARSSREKLFF.

The chain carries TRBV6-1 and TRBJ1-5; the D is unclear. The CDR3 length is 12 residues. V gave up 6 bases and J gave up 7 bases, with 10 bases separating them. In germline, CDR1 is MNHNS, CDR2 SASEGT. For the CDR3, the DNA is TGTGCCAGCAGGACTGACCCCCAGCCCCAGCATTTT. Translating it yields CASRTDPQPQHF.

The chain links TRBV29-1 to TRBJ1-5, with 9 bases matching TRBD1. Looked up from germline, CDR1 is SQVTM and CDR2 is ANQGSEA. The CDR3 covers 13 residues. J was trimmed by 7 bases and V by 4 bases; bases with no gene match: 5. CDR3 in DNA: TGCAGCGTTGGTACAGGGGGCGGACAGCCCCAGCATTTT. This gives the protein CSVGTGGGQPQHF.

This clone was observed once. The CDR3 loop reads CASSLSLNQPQHF. The CDR3 DNA sequence: TGTGCCAGCAGCTTATCCCTTAATCAGCCCCAGCATTTT. The rearrangement links TRBV7-6 to TRBJ1-5; D is undetermined. The CDR3 length is 13 residues. Trimming stripped 2 bases from V and 4 bases from J, with 6 bases between. Germline CDR1 and CDR2: SGHVS and FNYEAQ. Looking up the rest from reference TRBV7-6 and TRBJ1-5 gives the full variable domain: GAGVSQSPRYKVTKRGQDVALRCDPISGHVSLYWYRQALGQGPEFLTYFNYEAQQDKSGLPNDRFSAERPEGSISTLTIQRTEQRDSAMYRCASSLSLNQPQHFGDGTRLSIL.

This chain uses TRBV6-4 with TRBJ1-1; no clear D. V dropped 6 bases and J dropped 4 bases, with 12 bases sitting between them. This CDR3 spans 13 amino acids. CDR1 is MRHNA, CDR2 SNTAGT, per germline. The CDR3 DNA reads TGTGCCAGCAGGAAGGAGGCTCGCACTGAAGCTTTCTTT. This encodes CASRKEARTEAFF.

V and J are TRBV18 and TRBJ1-1; D perhaps matches TRBD1 (6 bases). Germline V gene sequence: CDR1 KGHSH, CDR2 LQKENI. V lost 2 bases and J lost 8, with 12 bases in between. The CDR3 covers 13 residues. CDR3 coding DNA: TGTGCCAGCTCACCAGGGGCAGGGGAGGAAGCTTTCTTT. This sequence encodes CASSPGAGEEAFF.

V usage is TRBV7-9 and J usage is TRBJ2-1; 9 nucleotides agree with TRBD2. The length of the CDR3 is 14 residues. With V trimmed by 7 bases and J by 10 bases, 11 bases remained unmatched. Germline V CDR1 and CDR2: SEHNR, FQNEAQ (reference sequence). The CDR3 DNA reads as TGTGCCAGCACCTATAGCGGGAGTTCGCCCGAGCAGTTCTTC. Translation gives CASTYSGSSPEQFF.

This clone was found once. The rearrangement links TRBV20-1 to TRBJ1-1, with D unclear. Germline V gives CDR1 DFQATT, CDR2 SNEGSKA (reference sequence). The CDR3 contains 11 residues. The CDR3 loop is CSASKGAEAFF. CDR3 bases: TGCAGCGCAAGTAAGGGAGCTGAAGCTTTCTTT.

The V and J genes are TRBV7-9 and TRBJ1-1; 9 bases are a match to TRBD1. V lost 7 bases and J lost 4; bases outside the gene matches: 13. CDR1 and CDR2 (germline): SEHNR, FQNEAQ (reference sequence). The CDR3 spans 16 residues. CDR3 coding DNA: TGTGCCAGCACCAATAGCCCGGGACAGGGTGGCACTGAAGCTTTCTTT. This translates into CASTNSPGQGGTEAFF.

The gene calls are TRBV6-5 and TRBJ1-2, with a possible D match to TRBD1 (5 bases). V was trimmed by 0 bases and J by 2 bases, leaving 10 bases between them. In germline, CDR1 is MNHEY, CDR2 SVGAGI. The CDR3 is 15 amino acids. CDR3 nucleotides: TGTGCCAGCAGTTACTCGAGGCAGGGAAACTATGGCTACACCTTC. Its protein product is CASSYSRQGNYGYTF.

The J gene is TRBJ1-6, the V gene TRBV11-2, with a tentative D call TRBD1 (5 bases). The CDR3 has 16 amino acids. Germline CDR1 and CDR2: SGHAT and FQNNGV. Trimming took 4 bases from V and 10 from J, leaving 20 bases between them. Here the CDR3 DNA reads TGTGCCAGCAGCTCGCCGAGAGGGGATGTGCGATCACCCCTCCACTTT. Residues: CASSSPRGDVRSPLHF.